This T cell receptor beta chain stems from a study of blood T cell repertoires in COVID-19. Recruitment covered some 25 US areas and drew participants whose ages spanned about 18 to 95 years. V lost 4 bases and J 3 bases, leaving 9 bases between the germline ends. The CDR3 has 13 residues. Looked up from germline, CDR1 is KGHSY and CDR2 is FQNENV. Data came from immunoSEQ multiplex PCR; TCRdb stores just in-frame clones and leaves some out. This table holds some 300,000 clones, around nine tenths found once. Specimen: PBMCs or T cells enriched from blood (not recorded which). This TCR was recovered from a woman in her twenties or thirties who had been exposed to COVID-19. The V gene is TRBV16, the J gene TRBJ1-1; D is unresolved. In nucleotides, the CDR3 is TGTGCCAGCAGCCCACGGAGGGACACTGAAGCTTTCTTT. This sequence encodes CASSPRRDTEAFF.